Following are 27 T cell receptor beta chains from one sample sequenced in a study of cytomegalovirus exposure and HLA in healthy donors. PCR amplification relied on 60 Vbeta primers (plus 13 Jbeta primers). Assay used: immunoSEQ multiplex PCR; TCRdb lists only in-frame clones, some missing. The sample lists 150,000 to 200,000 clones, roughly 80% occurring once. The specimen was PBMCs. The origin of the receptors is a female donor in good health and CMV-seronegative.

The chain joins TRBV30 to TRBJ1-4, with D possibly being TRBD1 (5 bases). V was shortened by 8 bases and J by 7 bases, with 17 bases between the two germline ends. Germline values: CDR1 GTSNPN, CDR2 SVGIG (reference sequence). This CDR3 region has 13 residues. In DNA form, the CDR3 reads TGTGCCCGGGGGGGGGAACACCCTGAAAAACTGTTTTTT. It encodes CARGGEHPEKLFF.

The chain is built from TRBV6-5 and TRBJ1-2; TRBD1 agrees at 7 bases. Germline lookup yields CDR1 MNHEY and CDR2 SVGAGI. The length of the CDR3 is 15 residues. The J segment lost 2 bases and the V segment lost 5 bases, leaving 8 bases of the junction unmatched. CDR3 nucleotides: TGTGCCAGCAGTGCGACAGGGATCAACAACTATGGCTACACCTTC. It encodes CASSATGINNYGYTF.

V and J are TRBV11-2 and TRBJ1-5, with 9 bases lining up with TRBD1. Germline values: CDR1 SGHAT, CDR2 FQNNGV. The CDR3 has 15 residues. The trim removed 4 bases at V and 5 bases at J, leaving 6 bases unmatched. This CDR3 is CASSSGTGNDQPQHF. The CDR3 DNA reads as TGTGCCAGCAGCTCCGGGACAGGGAACGATCAGCCCCAGCATTTT.

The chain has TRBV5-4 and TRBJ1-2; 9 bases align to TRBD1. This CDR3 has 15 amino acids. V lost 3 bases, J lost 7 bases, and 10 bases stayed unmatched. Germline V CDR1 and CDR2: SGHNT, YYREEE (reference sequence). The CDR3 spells CASSSQTGGYGGYTF. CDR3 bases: TGTGCCAGCAGCTCCCAAACAGGGGGCTACGGTGGCTACACCTTC. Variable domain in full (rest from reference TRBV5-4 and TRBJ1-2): ETGVTQSPTHLIKTRGQQVTLRCSSQSGHNTVSWYQQALGQGPQFIFQYYREEENGRGNFPPRFSGLQFPNYSSELNVNALELDDSALYLCASSSQTGGYGGYTFGSGTRLTVV.

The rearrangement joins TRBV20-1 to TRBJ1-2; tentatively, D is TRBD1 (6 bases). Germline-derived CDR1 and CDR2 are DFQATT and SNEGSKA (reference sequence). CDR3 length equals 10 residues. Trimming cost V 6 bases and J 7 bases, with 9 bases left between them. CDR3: CSARTAGYTF. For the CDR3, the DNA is TGCAGTGCCCGGACAGCTGGCTACACCTTC.

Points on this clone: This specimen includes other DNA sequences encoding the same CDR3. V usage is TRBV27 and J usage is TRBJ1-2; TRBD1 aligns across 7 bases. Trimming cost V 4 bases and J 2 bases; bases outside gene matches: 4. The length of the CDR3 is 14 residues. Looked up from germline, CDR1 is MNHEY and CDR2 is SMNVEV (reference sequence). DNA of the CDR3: TGTGCCAGCAGTTCGCGACAGGGCAACTATGGCTACACCTTC. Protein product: CASSSRQGNYGYTF.

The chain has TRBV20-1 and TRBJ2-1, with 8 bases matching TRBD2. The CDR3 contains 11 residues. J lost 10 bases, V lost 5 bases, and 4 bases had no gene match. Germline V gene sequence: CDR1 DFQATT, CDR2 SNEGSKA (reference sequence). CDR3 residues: CSAAGTREQFF. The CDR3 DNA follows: TGCAGTGCTGCCGGGACTAGGGAGCAGTTCTTC.

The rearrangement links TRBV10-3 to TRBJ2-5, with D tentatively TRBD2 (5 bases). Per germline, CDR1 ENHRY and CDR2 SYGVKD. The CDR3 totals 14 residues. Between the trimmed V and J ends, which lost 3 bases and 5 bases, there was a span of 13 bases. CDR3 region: CAISDPTKLETQYF. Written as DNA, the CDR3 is TGTGCCATCAGTGACCCGACTAAGCTCGAGACCCAGTACTTC.

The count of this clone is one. The CDR3 spells CASLSGTGGFGGEKLFF. The CDR3 nucleotides are TGTGCCAGCTTATCCGGGACAGGGGGCTTTGGAGGTGAAAAACTGTTTTTT. The chain carries TRBV18 and TRBJ1-4, with 12 bases lining up with TRBD1. The CDR3 loop spans 17 amino acids. The junction had 13 bases not matched to a gene; V was cut back by 7 bases and J by 7 bases. The germline V gene has CDR1 KGHSH and CDR2 LQKENI.

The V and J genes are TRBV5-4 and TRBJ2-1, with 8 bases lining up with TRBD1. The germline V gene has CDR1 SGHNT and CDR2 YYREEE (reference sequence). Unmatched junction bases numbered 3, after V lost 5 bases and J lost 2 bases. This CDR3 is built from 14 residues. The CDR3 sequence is CASSRQGTYNEQFF. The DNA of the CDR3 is TGTGCCAGCAGTAGACAGGGGACCTACAATGAGCAGTTCTTC.

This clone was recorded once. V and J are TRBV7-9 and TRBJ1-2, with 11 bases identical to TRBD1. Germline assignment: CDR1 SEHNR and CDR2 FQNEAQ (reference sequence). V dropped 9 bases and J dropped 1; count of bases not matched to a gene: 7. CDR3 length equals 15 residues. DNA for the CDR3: TGTGCCAGTTCGGACAGGGGGCTAAGTAACTATGGCTACACCTTC. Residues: CASSDRGLSNYGYTF.

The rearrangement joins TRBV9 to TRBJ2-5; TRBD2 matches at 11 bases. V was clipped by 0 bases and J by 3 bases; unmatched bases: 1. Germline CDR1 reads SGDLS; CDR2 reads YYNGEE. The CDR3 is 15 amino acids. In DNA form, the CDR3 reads TGTGCCAGCAGCGTAGGGGGACTAGCGGAAGAGACCCAGTACTTC. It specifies CASSVGGLAEETQYF.

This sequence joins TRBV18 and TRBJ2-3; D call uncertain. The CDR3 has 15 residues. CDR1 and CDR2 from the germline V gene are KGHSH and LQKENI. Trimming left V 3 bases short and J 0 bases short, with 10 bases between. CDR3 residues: CASSPEILSTDTQYF. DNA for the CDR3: TGTGCCAGCTCACCTGAGATACTTAGCACAGATACGCAGTATTTT.

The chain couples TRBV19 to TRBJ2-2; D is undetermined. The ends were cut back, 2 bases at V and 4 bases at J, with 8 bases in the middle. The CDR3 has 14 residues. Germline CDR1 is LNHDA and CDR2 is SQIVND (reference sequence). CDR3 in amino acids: CASSITRGTGELFF. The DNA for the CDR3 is TGTGCCAGTAGTATAACTCGTGGCACCGGGGAGCTGTTTTTT.

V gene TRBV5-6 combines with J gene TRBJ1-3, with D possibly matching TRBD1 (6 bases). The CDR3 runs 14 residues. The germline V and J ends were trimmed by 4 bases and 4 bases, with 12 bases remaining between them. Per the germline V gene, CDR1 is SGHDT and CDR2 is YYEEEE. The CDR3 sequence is CASSDRSYGNTIYF. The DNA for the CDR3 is TGTGCCAGCAGCGACAGGAGCTACGGAAACACCATATATTTT.

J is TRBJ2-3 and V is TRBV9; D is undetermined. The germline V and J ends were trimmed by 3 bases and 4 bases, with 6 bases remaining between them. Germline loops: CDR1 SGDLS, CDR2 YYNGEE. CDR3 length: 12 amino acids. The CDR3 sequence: CASSAYPDTQYF. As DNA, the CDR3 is TGTGCCAGCAGCGCCTACCCAGATACGCAGTATTTT.

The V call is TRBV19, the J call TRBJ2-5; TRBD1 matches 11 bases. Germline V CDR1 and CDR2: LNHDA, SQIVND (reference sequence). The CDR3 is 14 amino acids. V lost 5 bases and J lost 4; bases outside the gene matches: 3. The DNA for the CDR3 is TGTGCCAGTAGTCTGGGACAGGGGGGAGAGACCCAGTACTTC. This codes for CASSLGQGGETQYF.

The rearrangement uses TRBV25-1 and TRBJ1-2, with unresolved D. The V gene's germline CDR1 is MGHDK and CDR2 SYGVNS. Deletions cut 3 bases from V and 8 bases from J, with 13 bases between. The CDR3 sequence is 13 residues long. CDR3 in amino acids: CASSDERRNGYTF. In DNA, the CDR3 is TGTGCCAGCAGTGACGAGCGAAGGAACGGCTACACCTTC.

The chain's CDR3 is CASSLDGYSGANVLTF. The CDR3 coding sequence is TGCGCCAGCAGCTTGGACGGGTACTCTGGGGCCAACGTCCTGACTTTC. The chain joins TRBV5-1 to TRBJ2-6; D gene unclear. V lost 0 bases to trimming and J lost 0 bases, with 7 bases between them. Germline-derived CDR1 and CDR2 are SGHRS and YFSETQ. This CDR3 region has 16 residues.

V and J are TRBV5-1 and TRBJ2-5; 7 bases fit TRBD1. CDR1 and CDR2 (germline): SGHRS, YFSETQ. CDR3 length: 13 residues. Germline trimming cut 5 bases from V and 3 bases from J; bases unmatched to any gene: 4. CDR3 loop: CASRITGEETQYF. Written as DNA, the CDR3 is TGCGCCAGCAGGATCACAGGGGAAGAGACCCAGTACTTC.

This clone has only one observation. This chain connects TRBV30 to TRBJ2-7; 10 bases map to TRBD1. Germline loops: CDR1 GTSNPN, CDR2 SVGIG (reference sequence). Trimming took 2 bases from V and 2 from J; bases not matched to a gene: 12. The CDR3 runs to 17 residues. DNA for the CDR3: TGTGCCTGGAGTCTTCATCGACGACAGGGGGCTACCTACGAGCAGTACTTC. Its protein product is CAWSLHRRQGATYEQYF. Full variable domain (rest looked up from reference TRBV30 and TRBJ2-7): SQTIHQWPATLVQPVGSPLSLECTVEGTSNPNLYWYRQAAGRGLQLLFYSVGIGQISSEVPQNLSASRPQDRQFILSSKKLLLSDSGFYLCAWSLHRRQGATYEQYFGPGTRLTVT.

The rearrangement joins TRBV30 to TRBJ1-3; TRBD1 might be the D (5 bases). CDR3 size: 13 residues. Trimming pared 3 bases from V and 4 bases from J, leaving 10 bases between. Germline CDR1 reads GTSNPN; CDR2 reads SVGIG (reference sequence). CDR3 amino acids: CAWRDKGGNTIYF. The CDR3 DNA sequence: TGTGCCTGGAGGGACAAGGGCGGAAACACCATATATTTT.

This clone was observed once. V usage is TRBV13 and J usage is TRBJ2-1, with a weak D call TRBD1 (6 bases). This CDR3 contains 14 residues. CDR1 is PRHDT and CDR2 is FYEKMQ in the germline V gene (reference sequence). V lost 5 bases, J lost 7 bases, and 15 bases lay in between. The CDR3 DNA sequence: TGTGCCAGCAGCCTCTTTAGGACAGAAAATGAGCAGTTCTTC. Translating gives CASSLFRTENEQFF.

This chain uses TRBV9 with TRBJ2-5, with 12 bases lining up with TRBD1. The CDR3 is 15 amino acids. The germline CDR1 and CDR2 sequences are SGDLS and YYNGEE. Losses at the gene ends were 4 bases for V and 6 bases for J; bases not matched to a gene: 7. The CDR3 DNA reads TGTGCCAGCAGCATCGGGACAGGGGGCACAAAGACCCAGTACTTC. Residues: CASSIGTGGTKTQYF.

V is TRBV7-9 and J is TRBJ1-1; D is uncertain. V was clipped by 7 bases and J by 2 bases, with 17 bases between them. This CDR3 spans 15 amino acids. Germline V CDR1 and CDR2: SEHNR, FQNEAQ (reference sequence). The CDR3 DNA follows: TGTGCCAGCATCCAACCCCGTGAGGGCAACACTGAAGCTTTCTTT. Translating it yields CASIQPREGNTEAFF.

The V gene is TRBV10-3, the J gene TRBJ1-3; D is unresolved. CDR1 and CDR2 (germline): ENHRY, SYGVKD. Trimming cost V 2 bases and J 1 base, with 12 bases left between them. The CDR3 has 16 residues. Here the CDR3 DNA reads TGTGCCATCAGTGAGGGAGGGATGATGTCTGGAAACACCATATATTTT. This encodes CAISEGGMMSGNTIYF.

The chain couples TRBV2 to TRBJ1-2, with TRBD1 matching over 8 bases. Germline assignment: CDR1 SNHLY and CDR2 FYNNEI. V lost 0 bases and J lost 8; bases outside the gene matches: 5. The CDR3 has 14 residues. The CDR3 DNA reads TGTGCCAGCAGTGAAGCGGTACAGGGGGTCGGCTACACCTTC. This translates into CASSEAVQGVGYTF.